The 26 T cell receptor beta chains below all came from one sample that was sequenced in a study of a mutant IDH1 vaccine in newly diagnosed glioma. Measured with immunoSEQ multiplex PCR; TCRdb has only the in-frame clones, and not every one. The profile shows about 51,000 clones, around 80% of them singletons. Their antigens are not known. The time point was: week 5, during vaccination. Vaccine doses each comprised 300 ug of mutant IDH1 20-mer peptide, with topical imiquimod. The sequences come from PBMCs, collected from a glioma patient whose treatment included an IDH1 peptide vaccine. Receptors were obtained from a man aged 45-60 years with glioma.

The gene calls are TRBV4-1 and TRBJ2-5; 8 positions match TRBD1. Looked up from germline, CDR1 is MGHRA and CDR2 is YSYEKL. Germline trimming cut 0 bases from V and 4 bases from J; bases unmatched to any gene: 4. The CDR3 has 15 amino acids. The CDR3 DNA reads as TGCGCCAGCAGCCAAGAAGGGACAGGAGGAGAGACCCAGTACTTC. This codes for CASSQEGTGGETQYF.

The rearrangement uses TRBV11-2 and TRBJ2-6, with unresolved D. V was clipped by 5 bases and J by 0 bases, with 5 bases between them. The germline gives CDR1 SGHAT, CDR2 FQNNGV. The CDR3 covers 14 residues. CDR3 coding DNA: TGTGCCAGCAGCGGCGGCTCTGGGGCCAACGTCCTGACTTTC. Its translation is CASSGGSGANVLTF. The full variable domain, in which reference TRBV11-2 and TRBJ2-6 provide the parts outside the CDR3, is EAGVAQSPRYKIIEKRQSVAFWCNPISGHATLYWYQQILGQGPKLLIQFQNNGVVDDSQLPKDRFSAERLKGVDSTLKIQPAKLEDSAVYLCASSGGSGANVLTFGAGSRLTVL.

The CDR3 loop is CAWTTRTGGKLFF. The CDR3, as DNA: TGTGCCTGGACCACCAGGACAGGTGGGAAACTGTTTTTT. The V call is TRBV30, the J call TRBJ1-4; 7 bases are shared with TRBD1. The CDR3 is 13 amino acids. V gave up 4 bases and J gave up 11 bases; unmatched junction bases: 10. Germline CDR1 is GTSNPN and CDR2 is SVGIG (reference sequence).

The chain uses TRBV19 and TRBJ2-2; 8 nucleotides agree with TRBD1. The CDR3 is 18 residues long. Losses at the gene ends were 5 bases for V and 6 bases for J; bases not matched to a gene: 17. From germline, CDR1 is LNHDA and CDR2 SQIVND (reference sequence). CDR3 coding DNA: TGTGCCAGTAGTCCCCAGATCCGACACAGGGGGTCGGCCGGGGAGCTGTTTTTT. Residues: CASSPQIRHRGSAGELFF.

The chain combines TRBV30 with TRBJ1-4, with a possible D match to TRBD1 (5 bases). The CDR3 is 14 amino acids. The V gene's germline CDR1 is GTSNPN and CDR2 SVGIG (reference sequence). The V gene lost 2 bases and the J gene lost 7 bases, with 14 bases spanning the gap. The CDR3 DNA reads TGTGCCTGGAGTCCTTGGGACGTGGGTGAAAAACTGTTTTTT. This sequence encodes CAWSPWDVGEKLFF.

V and J are TRBV2 and TRBJ1-1, with D possibly matching TRBD1 (5 bases). CDR1 is SNHLY and CDR2 is FYNNEI in the germline V gene. Trimming cost V 8 bases and J 4 bases, with 11 bases left between them. This CDR3 is built from 12 residues. The CDR3 DNA follows: TGTGCCAGCCGGCCCGGGGGCACTGAAGCTTTCTTT. Its protein product is CASRPGGTEAFF.

The chain carries TRBV5-4 and TRBJ2-5; D ambiguous. CDR1 and CDR2 from the germline V gene are SGHNT and YYREEE (reference sequence). V lost 2 bases and J lost 11, with 31 bases in between. CDR3 length: 18 residues. CDR3 in DNA: TGTGCCAGCAGCTTCAGCGTTGGTCGTGGAAACGCGCATGATGAGCAGTACTTC. Its protein is CASSFSVGRGNAHDEQYF.

The genes are TRBV25-1 and TRBJ1-2, with D maybe TRBD1 (5 bases). Germline CDR1 is MGHDK and CDR2 is SYGVNS. Trimming removed 3 bases from V and 4 bases from J, with 15 bases in between. CDR3 length: 15 residues. CDR3 nucleotides: TGTGCCAGCAGTGATCCAAGGGACGGAAGCTATGGCTACACCTTC. Translating gives CASSDPRDGSYGYTF.

This sequence joins TRBV7-8 and TRBJ2-7, with TRBD1 as a possible D gene (6 bases). The CDR3 is 14 amino acids. V gave up 1 base and J gave up 3 bases, with 10 bases separating them. The germline gives CDR1 SGHVS, CDR2 FQNEAQ. The CDR3 DNA follows: TGTGCCAGCAGCTTAGAGGGGGTCGACTACGAGCAGTACTTC. Its translation: CASSLEGVDYEQYF.

The V and J genes are TRBV19 and TRBJ1-2; maybe TRBD1 (6 bases). The CDR3 spans 15 residues. V was pared by 4 bases and J by 4 bases, with 16 bases between. Per the germline V gene, CDR1 is LNHDA and CDR2 is SQIVND (reference sequence). CDR3 in amino acids: CASSSRGTSFYGYTF. The CDR3 bases are TGTGCCAGTAGTAGCCGAGGGACATCCTTCTATGGCTACACCTTC.

This chain joins TRBV7-2 and TRBJ2-7; maybe TRBD2 (6 bases). From germline, CDR1 is SGHTA and CDR2 FQGNSA. The CDR3 contains 15 residues. The V gene lost 5 bases and the J gene lost 6 bases, with 20 bases spanning the gap. This chain's CDR3 is CASSQSSGLGGEQYF. CDR3 in DNA: TGTGCCAGCAGCCAAAGTTCGGGACTCGGTGGCGAGCAGTACTTC.

The chain employs TRBV4-3 and TRBJ2-7; D is uncertain. The CDR3 sequence is 13 residues long. In germline, CDR1 is LGHNA, CDR2 YSLEER. Trimming took 3 bases from V and 3 from J, leaving 9 bases between them. CDR3 sequence (DNA): TGCGCCAGCAGCCAGGCGATATACTACGAGCAGTACTTC. Protein product: CASSQAIYYEQYF.

The gene calls are TRBV9 and TRBJ2-7; D is possibly TRBD2 (6 bases). CDR1 SGDLS and CDR2 YYNGEE come from the germline V gene. The V and J ends lost 4 bases and 6 bases respectively, with 20 bases between them. The CDR3 is 15 residues long. The CDR3 sequence is CASSPRLGASGEQYF. CDR3 nucleotide sequence: TGTGCCAGCAGCCCCCGACTAGGGGCATCGGGCGAGCAGTACTTC.

V is TRBV5-1 and J is TRBJ2-1; no clear D gene. V lost 1 base and J 3 bases, leaving 11 bases between the germline ends. The CDR3 is made up of 15 amino acids. Per germline, CDR1 SGHRS and CDR2 YFSETQ. The CDR3: CASSLITGIYNEQFF. In DNA form, the CDR3 reads TGCGCCAGCAGCTTGATAACCGGAATCTACAATGAGCAGTTCTTC.

The rearrangement joins TRBV7-2 to TRBJ1-5; weak D call: TRBD1 (5 bases). This CDR3 contains 14 residues. Germline values: CDR1 SGHTA, CDR2 FQGNSA. V gave up 3 bases and J gave up 3 bases, with 9 bases separating them. CDR3 sequence reads: CASSFWGPNQPQHF. CDR3 sequence (DNA): TGTGCCAGCAGCTTCTGGGGCCCCAATCAGCCCCAGCATTTT.

The chain has TRBV19 and TRBJ1-5; D is unresolved. There are 15 residues in the CDR3. V was clipped by 1 base and J by 3 bases, with 10 bases between them. Germline V CDR1 and CDR2: LNHDA, SQIVND (reference sequence). CDR3 sequence reads: CASSIGPRANQPQHF. CDR3 bases: TGTGCCAGTAGTATAGGTCCAAGAGCCAATCAGCCCCAGCATTTT.

This clone appeared a single time. The chain employs TRBV4-3 and TRBJ2-7, with TRBD2 as a possible D gene (5 bases). Trimming removed 2 bases from V and 3 bases from J, with 14 bases in between. This CDR3 has 15 amino acids. The V gene's germline CDR1 is LGHNA and CDR2 YSLEER. CDR3 nucleotide sequence: TGCGCCAGCAGCCAAAATACCGGGATCTTCTACGAGCAGTACTTC. Its translation: CASSQNTGIFYEQYF.

This chain links TRBV7-3 with TRBJ2-5; TRBD2 matches 11 bases. Germline V CDR1 and CDR2: SGHTA, FQGTGA. This CDR3 has 15 residues. With 5 bases clipped from V and 4 bases from J, the junction kept 6 bases outside the gene matches. CDR3 nucleotide sequence: TGTGCCAGCAGCGTTAGCGGGGGGGCCGTAGAGACCCAGTACTTC. This sequence encodes CASSVSGGAVETQYF.

Comments on this clone: Distinct nucleotide sequences in the sample also encode this CDR3. This sequence joins TRBV27 and TRBJ1-4; D gene ambiguous. Germline V lookup: CDR1 MNHEY, CDR2 SMNVEV (reference sequence). V lost 5 bases and J 0 bases, leaving 10 bases between the germline ends. The CDR3 totals 15 residues. The CDR3 region has the DNA TGTGCCAGCAGTCCCCAGGTGGCAACTAATGAAAAACTGTTTTTT. This codes for CASSPQVATNEKLFF.

The chain links TRBV6-5 to TRBJ1-5; D call uncertain. The CDR3 sequence is 12 residues long. The germline gives CDR1 MNHEY, CDR2 SVGAGI. V was cut by 4 bases and J by 4 bases, with 5 bases left in between. The chain's CDR3 is CASSFRNQPQHF. The CDR3 DNA sequence: TGTGCCAGCAGTTTCCGGAATCAGCCCCAGCATTTT.

The genes are TRBV5-1 and TRBJ2-7; no reliable D call. V shed 5 bases and J shed 5 bases, with 14 bases lying between them. The CDR3 has 13 residues. CDR1 is SGHRS, CDR2 YFSETQ, per germline. The CDR3 loop reads CASRAASGHEQYF. CDR3 DNA sequence: TGCGCCAGCAGGGCAGCTTCTGGCCACGAGCAGTACTTC.

This chain uses TRBV6-1 with TRBJ1-1; D is uncertain. CDR1 and CDR2 (germline): MNHNS, SASEGT. The CDR3 spans 15 residues. V lost 6 bases, J lost 6 bases, and 20 bases lay in between. The CDR3 is CASSDAPTIRPEAFF. The CDR3 DNA reads TGTGCCAGCAGCGACGCTCCCACAATTCGTCCTGAAGCTTTCTTT.

The chain combines TRBV19 with TRBJ1-5; D unresolved. The V end lost 3 bases, the J end lost 3 bases, and 9 bases lay between the germline ends. This CDR3 has 14 amino acids. From germline, CDR1 is LNHDA and CDR2 SQIVND (reference sequence). CDR3 amino acids: CASSIRSDNQPQHF. The CDR3 nucleotides are TGTGCCAGTAGTATCCGAAGTGACAATCAGCCCCAGCATTTT. Looking up the rest from reference TRBV19 and TRBJ1-5 gives the full variable domain: DGGITQSPKYLFRKEGQNVTLSCEQNLNHDAMYWYRQDPGQGLRLIYYSQIVNDFQKGDIAEGYSVSREKKESFPLTVTSAQKNPTAFYLCASSIRSDNQPQHFGDGTRLSIL.

The rearrangement uses TRBV20-1 and TRBJ1-2, with D hard to call. V shed 6 bases and J shed 8 bases, with 7 bases lying between them. The CDR3 covers 9 residues. The germline CDR1 and CDR2 sequences are DFQATT and SNEGSKA (reference sequence). DNA for the CDR3: TGCAGTGCCGCCCCGGGCTACACCTTC. Translation gives CSAAPGYTF.

The V call is TRBV7-9, the J call TRBJ1-2; the D is unclear. V lost 1 base, J lost 4 bases, and 13 bases lay in between. CDR3 length: 15 amino acids. Germline V CDR1 and CDR2: SEHNR, FQNEAQ (reference sequence). CDR3 DNA: TGTGCCAGCAGCTTAGATCCGGCTACGGGCTATGGCTACACCTTC. It is translated as CASSLDPATGYGYTF. The full variable domain, completed using reference TRBV7-9 and TRBJ1-2, is DTGVSQNPRHKITKRGQNVTFRCDPISEHNRLYWYRQTLGQGPEFLTYFQNEAQLEKSRLLSDRFSAERPKGSFSTLEIQRTEQGDSAMYLCASSLDPATGYGYTFGSGTRLTVV.

J is TRBJ2-5 and V is TRBV2; the D is unclear. The CDR3 is 13 residues long. Deletions cut 4 bases from V and 4 bases from J, with 10 bases between. From germline, CDR1 is SNHLY and CDR2 FYNNEI. CDR3 loop: CASSAQPPETQYF. CDR3 nucleotides: TGTGCCAGCAGTGCCCAGCCGCCAGAGACCCAGTACTTC.